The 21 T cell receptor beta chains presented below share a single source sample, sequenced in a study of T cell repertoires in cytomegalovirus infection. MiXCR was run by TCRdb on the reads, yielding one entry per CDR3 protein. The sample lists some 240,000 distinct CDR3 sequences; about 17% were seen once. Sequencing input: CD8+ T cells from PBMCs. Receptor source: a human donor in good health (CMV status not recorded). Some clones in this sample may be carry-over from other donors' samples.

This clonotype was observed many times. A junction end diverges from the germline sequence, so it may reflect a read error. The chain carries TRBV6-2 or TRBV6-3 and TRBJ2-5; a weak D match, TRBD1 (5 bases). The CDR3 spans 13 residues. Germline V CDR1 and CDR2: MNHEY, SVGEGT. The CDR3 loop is CASSYGAQEAQYF. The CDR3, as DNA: TGTGCCAGCAGTTATGGGGCTCAAGAGGCCCAGTACTTC.

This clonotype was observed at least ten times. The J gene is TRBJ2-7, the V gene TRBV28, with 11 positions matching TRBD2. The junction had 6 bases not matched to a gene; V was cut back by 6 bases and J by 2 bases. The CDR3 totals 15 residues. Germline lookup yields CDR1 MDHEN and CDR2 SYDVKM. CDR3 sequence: CASSSLAGGPYEQYF. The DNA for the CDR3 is TGTGCCAGCAGCTCTCTAGCGGGGGGTCCCTACGAGCAGTACTTC. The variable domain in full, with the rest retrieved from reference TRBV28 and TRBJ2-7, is DVKVTQSSRYLVKRTGEKVFLECVQDMDHENMFWYRQDPGLGLRLIYFSYDVKMKEKGDIPEGYSVSREKKERFSLILESASTNQTSMYLCASSSLAGGPYEQYFGPGTRLTVT.

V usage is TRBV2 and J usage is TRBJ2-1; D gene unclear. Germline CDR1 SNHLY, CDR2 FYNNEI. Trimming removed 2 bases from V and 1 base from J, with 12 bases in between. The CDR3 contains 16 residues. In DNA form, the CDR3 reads TGTGCCAGCAGTGAACTGGGTTTTAGGTCCTACAATGAGCAGTTCTTC. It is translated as CASSELGFRSYNEQFF.

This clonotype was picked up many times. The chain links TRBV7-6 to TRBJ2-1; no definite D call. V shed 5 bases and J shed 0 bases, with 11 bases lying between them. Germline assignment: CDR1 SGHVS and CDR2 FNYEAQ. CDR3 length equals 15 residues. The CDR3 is CASSPPSYSYNEQFF. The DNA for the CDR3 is TGTGCCAGCAGCCCCCCATCCTACTCCTACAATGAGCAGTTCTTC. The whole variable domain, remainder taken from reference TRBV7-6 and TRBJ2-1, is GAGVSQSPRYKVTKRGQDVALRCDPISGHVSLYWYRQALGQGPEFLTYFNYEAQQDKSGLPNDRFSAERPEGSISTLTIQRTEQRDSAMYRCASSPPSYSYNEQFFGPGTRLTVL.

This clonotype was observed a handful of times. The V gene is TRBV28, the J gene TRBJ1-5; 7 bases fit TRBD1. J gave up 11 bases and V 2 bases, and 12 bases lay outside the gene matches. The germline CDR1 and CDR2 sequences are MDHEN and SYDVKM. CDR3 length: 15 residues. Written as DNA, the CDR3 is TGTGCCAGCAGTTTAGCGACAGGGCGGCTAGTAGCCCAGCATTTT. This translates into CASSLATGRLVAQHF.

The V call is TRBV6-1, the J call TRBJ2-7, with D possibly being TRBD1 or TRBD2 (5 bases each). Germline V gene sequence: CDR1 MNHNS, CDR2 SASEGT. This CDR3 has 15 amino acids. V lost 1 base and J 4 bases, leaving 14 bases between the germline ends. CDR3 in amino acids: CASSEERGVRYEQYF. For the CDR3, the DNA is TGTGCCAGCAGTGAAGAGAGGGGAGTAAGGTACGAGCAGTACTTC.

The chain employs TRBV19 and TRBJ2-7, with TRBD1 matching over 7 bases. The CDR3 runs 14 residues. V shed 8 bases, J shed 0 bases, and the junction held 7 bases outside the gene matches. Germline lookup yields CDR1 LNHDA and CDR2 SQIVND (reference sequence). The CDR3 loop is CASGRGQDSYEQYF. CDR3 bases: TGTGCCAGTGGAAGGGGGCAGGACTCCTACGAGCAGTACTTC.

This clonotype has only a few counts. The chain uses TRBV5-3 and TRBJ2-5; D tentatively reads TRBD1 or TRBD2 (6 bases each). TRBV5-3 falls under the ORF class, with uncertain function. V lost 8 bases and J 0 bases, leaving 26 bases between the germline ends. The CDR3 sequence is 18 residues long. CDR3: CASSAPGQGGDYQETQYF. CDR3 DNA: TGTGCCAGCAGCGCTCCGGGACAAGGAGGGGACTACCAAGAGACCCAGTACTTC.

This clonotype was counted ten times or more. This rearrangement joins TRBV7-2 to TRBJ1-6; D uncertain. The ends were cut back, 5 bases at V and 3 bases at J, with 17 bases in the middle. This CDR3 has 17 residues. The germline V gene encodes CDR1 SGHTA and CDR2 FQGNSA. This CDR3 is CASSHPKWGVYNSPLHF. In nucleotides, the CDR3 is TGTGCCAGCAGCCACCCCAAGTGGGGAGTCTATAATTCACCCCTCCACTTT. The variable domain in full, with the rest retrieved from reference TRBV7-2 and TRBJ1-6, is GAGVSQSPSNKVTEKGKDVELRCDPISGHTALYWYRQSLGQGLEFLIYFQGNSAPDKSGLPSDRFSAERTGGSVSTLTIQRTQQEDSAVYLCASSHPKWGVYNSPLHFGNGTRLTVT.

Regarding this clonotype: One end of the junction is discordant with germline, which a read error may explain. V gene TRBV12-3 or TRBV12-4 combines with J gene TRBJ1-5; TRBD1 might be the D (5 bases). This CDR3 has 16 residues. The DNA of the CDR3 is TGTGCTAGCAGCCACCAGGATCGGGGGAACAATCAGCCCCAGCATTTT. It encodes CASSHQDRGNNQPQHF.

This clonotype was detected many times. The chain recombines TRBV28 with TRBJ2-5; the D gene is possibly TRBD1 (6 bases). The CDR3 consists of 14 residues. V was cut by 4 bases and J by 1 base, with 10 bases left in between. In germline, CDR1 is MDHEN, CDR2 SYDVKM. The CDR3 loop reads CASSWTVAQETQYF. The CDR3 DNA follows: TGTGCCAGCAGTTGGACAGTAGCCCAAGAGACCCAGTACTTC.

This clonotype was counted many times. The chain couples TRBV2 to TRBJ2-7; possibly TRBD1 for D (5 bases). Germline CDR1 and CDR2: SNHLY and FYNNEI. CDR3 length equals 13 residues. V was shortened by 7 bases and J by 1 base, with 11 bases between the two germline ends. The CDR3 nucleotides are TGTGCCAGCAAGGGTAGGGGATCCTACGAGCAGTACTTC. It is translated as CASKGRGSYEQYF.

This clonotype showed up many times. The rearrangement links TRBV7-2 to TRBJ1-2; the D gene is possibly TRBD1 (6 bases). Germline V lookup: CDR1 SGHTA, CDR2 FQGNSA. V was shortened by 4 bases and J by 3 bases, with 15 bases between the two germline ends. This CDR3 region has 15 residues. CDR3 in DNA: TGTGCCAGCAGCTCTCCAGGGGTGATGGACTATGGCTACACCTTC. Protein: CASSSPGVMDYGYTF. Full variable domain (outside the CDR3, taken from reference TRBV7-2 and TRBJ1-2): GAGVSQSPSNKVTEKGKDVELRCDPISGHTALYWYRQSLGQGLEFLIYFQGNSAPDKSGLPSDRFSAERTGGSVSTLTIQRTQQEDSAVYLCASSSPGVMDYGYTFGSGTRLTVV.

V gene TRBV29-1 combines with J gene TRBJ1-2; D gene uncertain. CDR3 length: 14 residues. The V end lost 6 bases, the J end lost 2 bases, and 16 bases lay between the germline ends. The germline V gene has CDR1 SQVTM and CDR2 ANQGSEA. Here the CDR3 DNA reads TGCAGCGTACAAGCAGACCTGGAGAACTATGGCTACACCTTC. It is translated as CSVQADLENYGYTF. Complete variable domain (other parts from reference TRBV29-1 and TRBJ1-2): SAVISQKPSRDICQRGTSLTIQCQVDSQVTMMFWYRQQPGQSLTLIATANQGSEATYESGFVIDKFPISRPNLTFSTLTVSNMSPEDSSIYLCSVQADLENYGYTFGSGTRLTVV.

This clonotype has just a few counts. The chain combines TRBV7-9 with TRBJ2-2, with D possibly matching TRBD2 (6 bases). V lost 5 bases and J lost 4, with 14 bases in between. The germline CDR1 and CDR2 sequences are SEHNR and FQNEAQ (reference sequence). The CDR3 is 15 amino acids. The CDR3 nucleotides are TGTGCCAGCAGCCTGACTAGGTTGGCCACCGGGGAGCTGTTTTTT. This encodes CASSLTRLATGELFF.

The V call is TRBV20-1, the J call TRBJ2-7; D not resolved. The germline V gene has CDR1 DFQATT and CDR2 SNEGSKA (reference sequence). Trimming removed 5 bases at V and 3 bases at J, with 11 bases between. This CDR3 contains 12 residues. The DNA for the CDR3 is TGCAGTGCTGCCCACCAAGGCTACGAGCAGTACTTC. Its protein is CSAAHQGYEQYF.

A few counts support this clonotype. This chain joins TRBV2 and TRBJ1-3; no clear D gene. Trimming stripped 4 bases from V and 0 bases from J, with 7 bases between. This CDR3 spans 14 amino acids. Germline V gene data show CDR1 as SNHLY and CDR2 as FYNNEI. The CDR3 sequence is CASSADLSGNTIYF. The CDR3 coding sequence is TGTGCCAGCAGTGCGGATCTCTCTGGAAACACCATATATTTT.

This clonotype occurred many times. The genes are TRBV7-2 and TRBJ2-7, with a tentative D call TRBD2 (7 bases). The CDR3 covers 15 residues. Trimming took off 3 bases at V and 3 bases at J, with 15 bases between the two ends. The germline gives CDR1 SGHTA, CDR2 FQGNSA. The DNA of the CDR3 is TGTGCCAGCAGCTTGAGGGGGGGAATAGACTACGAGCAGTACTTC. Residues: CASSLRGGIDYEQYF.

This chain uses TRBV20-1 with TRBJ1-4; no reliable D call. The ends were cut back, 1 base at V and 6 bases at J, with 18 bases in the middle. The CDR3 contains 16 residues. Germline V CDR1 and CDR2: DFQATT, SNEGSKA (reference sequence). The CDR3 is CSARGDWQDGDEKLFF. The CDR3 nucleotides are TGCAGTGCTAGAGGGGATTGGCAGGACGGGGATGAAAAACTGTTTTTT.

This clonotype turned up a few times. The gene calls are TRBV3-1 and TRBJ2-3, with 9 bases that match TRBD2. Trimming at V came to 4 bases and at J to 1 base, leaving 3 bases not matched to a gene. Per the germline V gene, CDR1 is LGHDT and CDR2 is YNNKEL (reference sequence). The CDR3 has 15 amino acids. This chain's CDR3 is CASSRVAGGTDTQYF. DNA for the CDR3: TGTGCCAGCAGCCGAGTAGCGGGGGGCACAGATACGCAGTATTTT.

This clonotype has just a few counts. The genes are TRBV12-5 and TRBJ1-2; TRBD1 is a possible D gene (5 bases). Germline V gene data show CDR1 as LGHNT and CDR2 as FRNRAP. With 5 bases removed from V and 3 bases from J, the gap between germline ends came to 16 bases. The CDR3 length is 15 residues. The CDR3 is CASGPRASGDYGYTF. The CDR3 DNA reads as TGTGCTAGTGGTCCCAGGGCTTCTGGGGACTATGGCTACACCTTC. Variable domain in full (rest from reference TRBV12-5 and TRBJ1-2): DARVTQTPRHKVTEMGQEVTMRCQPILGHNTVFWYRQTMMQGLELLAYFRNRAPLDDSGMPKDRFSAEMPDATLATLKIQPSEPRDSAVYFCASGPRASGDYGYTFGSGTRLTVV.